This T cell receptor beta chain was observed in a study of T-cell memory formation after mild COVID-19. From 5'RACE with constant-segment primers came TCR alpha and TCR beta cDNA libraries that carried sample barcodes and UMIs. Using its own MiXCR run on the 5' RACE reads, TCRdb lists one record per CDR3 protein. The sample contains 150,000 to 200,000 distinct CDR3 sequences, 16% of which appear only once. Looked up from germline, CDR1 is DFQATT and CDR2 is SNEGSKA (reference sequence). V lost 7 bases to trimming and J lost 4 bases; unmatched junction nucleotides: 5. The CDR3 extends over 13 amino acids.

This chain joins TRBV20-1 and TRBJ1-1; 11 bases are shared with TRBD1. Input material: PBMCs or a T cell subset sorted from them (not recorded which). This clonotype originated in an adult woman who had mild COVID-19 (a few samples of this study predate the infection). Cell type and time point are not known. This CDR3 reads CSVRGTGGTEAFF. The CDR3 DNA is TGCAGTGTCAGGGGGACAGGGGGCACTGAAGCTTTCTTT.